These 10 T cell receptor beta chains were sequenced from one sample in a study of metastatic and nonmetastatic thyroid tumors. TCRdb re-called the PCR reads through MiXCR. The sample contains 23,000 or so clones, over 25% of which appear only once. Patients underwent thyroid surgery, and none had received any treatment before it. Source material: tumor tissue. All receptors derive from a female donor with papillary thyroid cancer or a benign thyroid nodule (not recorded which). Some clones in this sample may be carry-over from other donors' samples.

This clone is medium-sized by share. This chain links TRBV6-1 with TRBJ2-3, with D perhaps matching TRBD2 (5 bases). The V end was cut by 5 bases, the J end by 6 bases, with 15 bases between. The CDR3 extends over 14 amino acids. The germline V gene has CDR1 MNHNS and CDR2 SASEGT. The CDR3, as DNA: TGTGCCAGCAGTAACACCCCGCGCGGGGATACGCAGTATTTT. As protein: CASSNTPRGDTQYF.

The chain employs TRBV30 and TRBJ2-5; D is unresolved. The CDR3 contains 14 residues. CDR1 and CDR2 from the germline V gene are GTSNPN and SVGIG (reference sequence). V was cut by 4 bases and J by 7 bases, with 19 bases left in between. DNA of the CDR3: TGTGCCTGGAATCCTCGAGGCGGATTCACGACCCAGTACTTC. Translating it yields CAWNPRGGFTTQYF.

In its sample, this clone was seen many times. This CDR3 is also generated by other DNA sequences in the sample. The chain employs TRBV20-1 and TRBJ2-1, with D uncertain. CDR1 and CDR2 (germline): DFQATT, SNEGSKA (reference sequence). The CDR3 extends over 11 amino acids. Trimming removed 0 bases from V and 7 bases from J, with 4 bases in between. The CDR3 sequence is CSARDWNEQFF. For the CDR3, the DNA is TGCAGTGCTAGAGATTGGAATGAGCAGTTCTTC.

This clone is categorized as medium-sized. This rearrangement joins TRBV5-1 to TRBJ2-1, with 9 bases aligning to TRBD1. V lost 4 bases to trimming and J lost 4 bases; unmatched junction nucleotides: 3. Germline CDR1 and CDR2: SGHRS and YFSETQ. The CDR3 covers 14 residues. The CDR3, as DNA: TGCGCCAGCAGCATCGGACAGGGGTACAATGAGCAGTTCTTC. Residues: CASSIGQGYNEQFF.

By share of the sample, this clone is medium-sized. The chain joins TRBV5-1 to TRBJ2-7; 11 positions match TRBD1. CDR1 is SGHRS, CDR2 YFSETQ, per germline. Unmatched junction bases numbered 4, after V lost 4 bases and J lost 1 base. The CDR3 sequence is 15 residues long. DNA for the CDR3: TGCGCCAGCAGCGTGGGGACAGGGGGGTCCTACGAGCAGTACTTC. Its protein product is CASSVGTGGSYEQYF.

The chain has TRBV7-2 and TRBJ1-1; no firm D call. This CDR3 is built from 13 residues. Germline values: CDR1 SGHTA, CDR2 FQGNSA. The germline V and J ends were trimmed by 5 bases and 12 bases, with 19 bases remaining between them. The CDR3 DNA sequence: TGTGCCAGCAGCCTGACATCGAACACTGATTCTTTCTTT. Protein: CASSLTSNTDSFF.

This clone appeared many times. The rearrangement joins TRBV12-3 or TRBV12-4 to TRBJ2-3; 8 bases are shared with TRBD1. Losses at the gene ends were 6 bases for V and 2 bases for J; bases not matched to a gene: 4. The CDR3 consists of 14 residues. As DNA, the CDR3 is TGTGCCAGCAGCCGGACAGGGACCACAGATACGCAGTATTTT. This gives the protein CASSRTGTTDTQYF.

The gene calls are TRBV18 and TRBJ1-1, with D tentatively TRBD1 (6 bases). Germline V gene lookup returns CDR1 KGHSH and CDR2 LQKENI. Trimming stripped 2 bases from V and 0 bases from J, with 13 bases between. CDR3 length: 16 amino acids. The CDR3 DNA is TGTGCCAGCTCACCAGGAACAGGGAACATGAACACTGAAGCTTTCTTT. The encoded protein is CASSPGTGNMNTEAFF.

This clone was picked up many times. The rearrangement joins TRBV9 to TRBJ2-5; 7 bases agree with TRBD2. Trimming took 4 bases from V and 7 from J; bases not matched to a gene: 13. There are 15 residues in the CDR3. Germline values: CDR1 SGDLS, CDR2 YYNGEE. CDR3 nucleotides: TGTGCCAGCAGCCCCCGGGCTAGTCCGGGGGGGACCCAGTACTTC. This codes for CASSPRASPGGTQYF.

This clone was recorded many times. V is TRBV5-1 and J is TRBJ2-1; 7 positions agree with TRBD1. The CDR3 runs 14 residues. Trimming removed 6 bases from V and 10 bases from J; junction bases left unmatched: 13. Germline V gene sequence: CDR1 SGHRS, CDR2 YFSETQ. The CDR3 coding sequence is TGCGCCAGCAAGGTTATCGAGGGGGCAGGGGAGCAGTTCTTC. Its translation is CASKVIEGAGEQFF.